This TCR beta chain was documented in a study of blood T cell repertoires in COVID-19. Study in general: T cells, B-cell-depleted T cells, or PBMCs provided the cDNA or gDNA that served as material.

Original processing methods: Amplified reference gene primers provided the basis for estimating nucleated cell counts. Here immunoSEQ multiplex PCR was the method, and the copy in TCRdb shows in-frame clones only, minus some. V, J and clone size reflect that table, while D and trimming were determined from the DNA. Here the sample spans around 250,000 clones, around 78% being singletons. In germline, CDR1 is SQVTM, CDR2 ANQGSEA. The V and J ends lost 6 bases and 1 base, in that order; junction bases with no gene match: 7. This CDR3 has 14 residues. The chain recombines TRBV29-1 with TRBJ1-2; 8 nucleotides agree with TRBD1. The sample taken for sequencing was peripheral blood. The receptor comes from a man between 60 and 70 years old who had recovered from COVID-19. The DNA of the CDR3 is TGCAGCGTAGAAACAGGGGGTTTTAACTATGGCTACACCTTC. It translates to CSVETGGFNYGYTF. Combining the CDR3 with reference TRBV29-1 and TRBJ1-2 gives the whole variable domain SAVISQKPSRDICQRGTSLTIQCQVDSQVTMMFWYRQQPGQSLTLIATANQGSEATYESGFVIDKFPISRPNLTFSTLTVSNMSPEDSSIYLCSVETGGFNYGYTFGSGTRLTVV.